Included here is one T cell receptor beta chain sequence, with context. Trimming left V 4 bases short and J 6 bases short, with 16 bases between. The CDR3 length is 14 residues. Germline CDR1 MNHNY, CDR2 SVGAGI (reference sequence). The record originates from a study of blood T cell repertoires in COVID-19. Study-wide background: The United States, Italy and Spain provided the acute and convalescent COVID-19 samples. Sources were T cells, B-cell-depleted T cells, or PBMCs; the material itself was cDNA or gDNA.

In the original processing: Researchers report that nucleated cell counts were estimated from reference gene primer amplification. Assay: immunoSEQ multiplex PCR; the TCRdb copy retains only in-frame clones and omits some. Clonal size and the V and J genes are those of that table, whereas D and trimming came from the DNA. The sample records approximately 270,000 clones, approximately 89% being singletons. The specimen sequenced was peripheral blood. This sequence joins TRBV6-6 and TRBJ2-7; D may be TRBD2 (6 bases). The origin of this receptor is a man in his forties or fifties with active or convalescent COVID-19. In DNA, the CDR3 is TGTGCCAGCAGTTTACATGAGGAGGGAGCCGAGCAGTACTTC. Its protein is CASSLHEEGAEQYF.